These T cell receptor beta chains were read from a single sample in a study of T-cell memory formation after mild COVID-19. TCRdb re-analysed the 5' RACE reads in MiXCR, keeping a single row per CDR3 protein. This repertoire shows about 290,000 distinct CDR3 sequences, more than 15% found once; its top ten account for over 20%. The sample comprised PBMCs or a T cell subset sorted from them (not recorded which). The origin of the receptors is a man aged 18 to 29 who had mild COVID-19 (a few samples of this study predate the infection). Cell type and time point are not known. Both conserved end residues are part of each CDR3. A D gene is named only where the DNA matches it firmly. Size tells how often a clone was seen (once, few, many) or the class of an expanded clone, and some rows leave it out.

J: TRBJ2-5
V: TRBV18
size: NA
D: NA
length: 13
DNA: TGTGCCAGCTCACCAACGGGGGAAGAGACCCAGTACTTC
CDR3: CASSPTGEETQYF

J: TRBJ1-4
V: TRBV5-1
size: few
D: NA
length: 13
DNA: TGCGCCAGCAGCTTGGAAGCAGCGGGGCCCGTGTTTTTT
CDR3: CASSLEAAGPVFF

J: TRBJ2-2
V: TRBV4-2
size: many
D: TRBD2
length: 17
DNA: TGTGCCAGCAGCCAGGGACTAGCGGGGACTAACACCGGGGAGCTGTTTTTT
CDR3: CASSQGLAGTNTGELFF

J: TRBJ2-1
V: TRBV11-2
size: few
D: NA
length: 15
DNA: TGTGCCAGCAGCTTAGAAGGGAATCGGTACAATGAGCAGTTCTTC
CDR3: CASSLEGNRYNEQFF

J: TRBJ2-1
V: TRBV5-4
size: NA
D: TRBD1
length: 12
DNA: TGTGCCAGCAGGCGTGACAGGGACGAGCAGTTCTTC
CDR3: CASRRDRDEQFF

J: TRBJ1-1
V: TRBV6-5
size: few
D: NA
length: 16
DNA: TGTGCCAGCAGCCTCCGGGCAGGGAAGGTGGACACTGAAGCTTTCTTT
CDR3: CASSLRAGKVDTEAFF

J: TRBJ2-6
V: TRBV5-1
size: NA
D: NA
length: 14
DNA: TGCGCCAGCAGCTTGACAGGGAGTGGCAACGTCCTGACTTTC
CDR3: CASSLTGSGNVLTF

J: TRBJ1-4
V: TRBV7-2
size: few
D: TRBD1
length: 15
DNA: TGTGCCAGCAGCCCCGCAGGGACAGGGTTGGGAAAACTGTTTTTT
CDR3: CASSPAGTGLGKLFF

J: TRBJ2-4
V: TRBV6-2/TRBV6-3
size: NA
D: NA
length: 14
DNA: TGTGCCAGCAGTTACGGGGCAGCCAAAAACATTCAGTACTTC
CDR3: CASSYGAAKNIQYF

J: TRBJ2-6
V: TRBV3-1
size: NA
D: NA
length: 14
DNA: TGTGCCAGCAGCCAAGTCGGGGGGGCCAACGTCCTGACTTTC
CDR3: CASSQVGGANVLTF

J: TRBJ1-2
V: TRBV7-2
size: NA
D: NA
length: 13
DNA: TGTGCCAGCAGCTTAGGCGGAGTTTATGGCTACACCTTC
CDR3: CASSLGGVYGYTF

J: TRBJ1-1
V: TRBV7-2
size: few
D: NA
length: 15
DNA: TGTGCCAGCAGCCAGGGGAATCTTGGGAACACTGAAGCTTTCTTT
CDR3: CASSQGNLGNTEAFF

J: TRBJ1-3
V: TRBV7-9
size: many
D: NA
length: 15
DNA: TGTGCCAGCAGCCGTCACATCCCCTCTGGAAACACCATATATTTT
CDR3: CASSRHIPSGNTIYF

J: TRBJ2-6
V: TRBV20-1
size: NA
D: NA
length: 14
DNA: TGCAGTGCTAGATCCCCGGCTGGGGCCAACGTCCTGACTTTC
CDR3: CSARSPAGANVLTF

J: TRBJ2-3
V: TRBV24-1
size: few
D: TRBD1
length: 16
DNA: TGTGCCACCAGTGATCTCCGGGACAGTAGCACAGATACGCAGTATTTT
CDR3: CATSDLRDSSTDTQYF

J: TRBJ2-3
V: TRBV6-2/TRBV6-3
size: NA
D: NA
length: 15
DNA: TGTGCCAGCAGTTACGAATTTTTGGGGGCAGATACGAAGTATTTT
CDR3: CASSYEFLGADTKYF

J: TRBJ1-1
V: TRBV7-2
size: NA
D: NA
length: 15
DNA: TGTGCCAGCCGACGAGGACCCGTTGCGGGCACTGAAGCTTTCTTT
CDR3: CASRRGPVAGTEAFF

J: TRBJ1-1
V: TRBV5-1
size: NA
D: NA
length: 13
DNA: TGCGCCAGCAGGGACCACGCCAGCACTGAAGCTTTCTTT
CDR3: CASRDHASTEAFF

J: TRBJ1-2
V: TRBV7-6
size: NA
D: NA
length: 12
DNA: TGTGCCAGCAGCTCGAAACCAGGGTTCTACACCTTC
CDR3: CASSSKPGFYTF

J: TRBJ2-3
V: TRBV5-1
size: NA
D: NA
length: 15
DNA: TGCGCCAGCAGCTTACAGGGAGCCGGGGCAGATACGCAGTATTTT
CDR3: CASSLQGAGADTQYF

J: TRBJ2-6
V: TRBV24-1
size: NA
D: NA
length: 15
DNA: TGTGCCACCAGTGACCCGAGCTCTGGGGCCAACGTCCTGACTTTC
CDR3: CATSDPSSGANVLTF

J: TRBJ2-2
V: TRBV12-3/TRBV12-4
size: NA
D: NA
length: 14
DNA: TGTGCCAGCAGTCGACATCCCCGATCCGGGGAGCTGTTTTTT
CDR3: CASSRHPRSGELFF

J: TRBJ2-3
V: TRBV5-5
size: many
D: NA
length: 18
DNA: TGTGCCAGCAGCCCCAACGCGGGTACACCGCTCAGCACAGATACGCAGTATTTT
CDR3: CASSPNAGTPLSTDTQYF

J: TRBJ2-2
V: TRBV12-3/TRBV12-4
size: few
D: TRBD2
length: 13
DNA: TGTGCCAGCCGATGGACTAGCACCGGGGAGCTGTTTTTT
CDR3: CASRWTSTGELFF

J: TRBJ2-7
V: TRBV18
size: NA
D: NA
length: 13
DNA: TGTGCCAGCTCACCACAGGGAAGCTACGAGCAGTACTTC
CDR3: CASSPQGSYEQYF

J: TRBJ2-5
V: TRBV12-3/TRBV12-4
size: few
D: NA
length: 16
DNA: TGTGCCAGCAGTTTCACCCCGACGCCGTACCAAGAGACCCAGTACTTC
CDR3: CASSFTPTPYQETQYF

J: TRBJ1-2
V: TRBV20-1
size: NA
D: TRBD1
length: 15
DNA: TGCAGTGCTCCCGGGTTCGGGACAGGAGCCTATGGCTACACCTTC
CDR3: CSAPGFGTGAYGYTF

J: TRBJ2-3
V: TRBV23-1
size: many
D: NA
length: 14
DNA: TGCGCCAGCAGTGGTACAGCTATCACAGATACGCAGTATTTT
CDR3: CASSGTAITDTQYF

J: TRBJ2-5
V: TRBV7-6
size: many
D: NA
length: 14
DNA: TGTGCCAGCAGCTTAGCCCTGGGTATGGAGACCCAGTACTTC
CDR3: CASSLALGMETQYF

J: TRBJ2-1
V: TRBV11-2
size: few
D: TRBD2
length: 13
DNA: TGTGCCAGCAGCTTAGGGACTAGCTATGAGCAGTTCTTC
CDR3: CASSLGTSYEQFF

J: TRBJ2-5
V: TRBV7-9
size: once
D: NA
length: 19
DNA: TGTGCCAGCAGCTTAGTGTCTGGTCTCGGACAGTTTTACCAAGAGACCCAGTACTTC
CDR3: CASSLVSGLGQFYQETQYF

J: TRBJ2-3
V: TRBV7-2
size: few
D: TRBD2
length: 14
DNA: TGTGCCAGCAGCCCCGGACTAGCGGGGACTATGGAGTATTTT
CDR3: CASSPGLAGTMEYF

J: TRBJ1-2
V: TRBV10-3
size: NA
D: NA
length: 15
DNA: TGTGCCATCAGCAAAGGGGACCGAGCGGTCTATGGCTACACCTTC
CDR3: CAISKGDRAVYGYTF

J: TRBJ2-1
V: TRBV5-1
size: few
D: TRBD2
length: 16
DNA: TGCGCCAGCAGCTTGGCTCTGGCTAGCGGAAACAATGAGCAGTTCTTC
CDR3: CASSLALASGNNEQFF

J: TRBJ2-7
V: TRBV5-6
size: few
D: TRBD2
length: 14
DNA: TGTGCCAGCAGCCCTCGAGCGGGGAATTCCGAGCAGTACTTC
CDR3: CASSPRAGNSEQYF

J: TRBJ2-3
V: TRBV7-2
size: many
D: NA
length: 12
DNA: TGTGCCAGCAGCGCGACCGCAGATACGCAGTATTTT
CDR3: CASSATADTQYF

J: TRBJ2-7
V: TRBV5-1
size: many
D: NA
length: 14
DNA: TGCGCCAGCAGCTGGACGACTGGACCCTACGAGCAGTACTTC
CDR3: CASSWTTGPYEQYF

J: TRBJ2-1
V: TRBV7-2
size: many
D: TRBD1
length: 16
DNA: TGTGCCAGCAGCTTAGAAGGGGGCTGGTCCTACAATGAGCAGTTCTTC
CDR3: CASSLEGGWSYNEQFF

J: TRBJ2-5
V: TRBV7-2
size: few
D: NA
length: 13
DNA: TGTGCCAGCGGCACATTCAGCCAAGAGACCCAGTACTTC
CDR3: CASGTFSQETQYF

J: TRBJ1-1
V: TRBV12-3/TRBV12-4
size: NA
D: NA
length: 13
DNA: TGTGCCAGCAGTCCCGACCCGTATGCTGAAGCTTTCTTT
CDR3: CASSPDPYAEAFF